The 22 T cell receptor beta chains presented below share a single source sample, sequenced in a study of human T cells and chemical hapten exposure. Time point in this sample: patch test 1, 2 weeks after DPC sensitization. As for treatment: therapeutic diphenylcyclopropenone sensitization with weekly scalp DPC. TCRdb called the RACE reads again in MiXCR, with one record for every CDR3 protein. The table lists under 200,000 distinct CDR3 sequences, about 14% of them singletons. The sample here was whole blood, taken in connection with sensitization to the hapten diphenylcyclopropenone (DPC). Receptors were obtained from a woman in her twenties or thirties with alopecia areata. Some clones in this sample may be carry-over from other donors' samples.

This chain uses TRBV4-1 with TRBJ2-7; 9 bases map to TRBD2. After removal of 1 base from V and 0 bases from J, the junction contained 1 base not matched to a gene. The length of the CDR3 is 15 residues. Germline V gene data show CDR1 as MGHRA and CDR2 as YSYEKL. CDR3 sequence (DNA): TGCGCCAGCAGCCAAGGACTAGCGGCCTCCTACGAGCAGTACTTC. This gives the protein CASSQGLAASYEQYF.

This clonotype has a count of ten or more. This sequence joins TRBV6-5 and TRBJ1-2; weak D call: TRBD1 (6 bases). The CDR3 is made up of 16 amino acids. The V end lost 3 bases, the J end lost 7 bases, and 21 bases lay between the germline ends. In germline, CDR1 is MNHEY, CDR2 SVGAGI. The CDR3 spells CASSYRGVLLDRGYTF. As DNA, the CDR3 is TGTGCCAGCAGTTATAGGGGGGTATTGTTGGACCGTGGCTACACCTTC.

This chain links TRBV6-2 or TRBV6-3 with TRBJ2-1, with TRBD2 identical over 8 bases. With 2 bases clipped from V and 12 bases from J, the junction kept 9 bases outside the gene matches. Germline CDR1 is MNHEY and CDR2 is SVGEGT. This CDR3 is 14 amino acids long. In DNA, the CDR3 is TGTGCCAGCAGTTACGCGGGGAGCGGGAGACGGCAGTTCTTC. Its protein product is CASSYAGSGRRQFF.

In this sample, this clonotype turned up a few times. V is TRBV7-2 and J is TRBJ2-3; 7 bases map to TRBD2. In germline, CDR1 is SGHTA, CDR2 FQGNSA. The CDR3 runs to 16 residues. V lost 0 bases to trimming and J lost 6 bases; unmatched junction nucleotides: 9. As DNA, the CDR3 is TGTGCCAGCAGCTTAGCGGCTCGCGGGGGAGTGGATACGCAGTATTTT. It yields the protein CASSLAARGGVDTQYF. Drawing the rest from reference TRBV7-2 and TRBJ2-3, the complete variable domain is GAGVSQSPSNKVTEKGKDVELRCDPISGHTALYWYRQSLGQGLEFLIYFQGNSAPDKSGLPSDRFSAERTGGSVSTLTIQRTQQEDSAVYLCASSLAARGGVDTQYFGPGTRLTVL.

This clonotype has a handful of counts. The chain combines TRBV7-2 with TRBJ1-5; no firm D call. There are 14 residues in the CDR3. V gave up 1 base and J gave up 4 bases, with 8 bases separating them. Germline CDR1 SGHTA, CDR2 FQGNSA. The DNA of the CDR3 is TGTGCCAGCAGCTTAGTGGTCGGTAATCAGCCCCAGCATTTT. This sequence encodes CASSLVVGNQPQHF.

The gene calls are TRBV4-2 and TRBJ2-7; 7 nucleotides align to TRBD1. Germline CDR1 is LGHNA and CDR2 is YNFKEQ. The CDR3 covers 14 residues. After removal of 3 bases from V and 0 bases from J, the junction contained 2 bases not matched to a gene. In nucleotides, the CDR3 is TGTGCCAGCAGCCAGGACAGGAGCTCCTACGAGCAGTACTTC. Translated: CASSQDRSSYEQYF.

This clonotype was detected many times. CDR3 in amino acids: CASRDPYSNQPQHF. CDR3 in DNA: TGTGCCAGCAGAGACCCTTATAGCAATCAGCCCCAGCATTTT. This chain links TRBV6-2 or TRBV6-3 with TRBJ1-5; D is unclear. V lost 6 bases and J 0 bases, leaving 9 bases between the germline ends. Germline-derived CDR1 and CDR2 are MNHEY and SVGEGT. This CDR3 contains 14 residues.

In this sample, this clonotype turned up once. A much bigger clone sits one base away, suggesting this may be a read error. The chain couples TRBV28 to TRBJ2-7; D gene ambiguous. Germline CDR1 reads MDHEN; CDR2 reads SYDVKM. The CDR3 spans 11 residues. V dropped 8 bases and J dropped 4 bases, with 9 bases sitting between them. The CDR3 sequence is CASGLDYEQYF. CDR3 nucleotide sequence: TGTGCCAGCGGCCTCGATTACGAGCAGTACTTC.

The chain is built from TRBV29-1 and TRBJ2-1; unclear D gene. CDR1 and CDR2 from the germline V gene are SQVTM and ANQGSEA. Trimming cost V 3 bases and J 3 bases, with 6 bases left between them. The CDR3 spans 12 residues. CDR3 region: CSVETLYNEQFF. The CDR3 DNA follows: TGCAGCGTTGAGACCCTCTACAATGAGCAGTTCTTC.

In its sample, this clonotype was seen a few times. The chain has TRBV5-4 and TRBJ2-5, with D hard to call. The CDR3 is 13 residues long. Germline assignment: CDR1 SGHNT and CDR2 YYREEE (reference sequence). V was trimmed by 1 base and J by 4 bases, leaving 8 bases between them. DNA of the CDR3: TGTGCCAGCAGCTTGTACCTTCTAGAGACCCAGTACTTC. This encodes CASSLYLLETQYF.

This clonotype was detected ten times or more. The junction differs from germline at one of its ends, possibly a read error. The chain has TRBV7-7 and TRBJ2-5; D is possibly TRBD1 (7 bases). The germline CDR1 and CDR2 sequences are SSHAT and FNYEAQ (reference sequence). CDR3 length: 15 amino acids. Here the CDR3 DNA reads TGTGCTAGCAGCTTAGGGGGGACAGTCGGAGAGACCCAGTACTTC. This codes for CASSLGGTVGETQYF. The entire variable domain, with the rest obtained from reference TRBV7-7 and TRBJ2-5, is as follows: GAGVSQSPRYKVTKRGQDVTLRCDPISSHATLYWYQQALGQGPEFLTYFNYEAQPDKSGLPSDRFSAERPEGSISTLTIQRTEQRDSAMYRCASSLGGTVGETQYFGPGTRLLVL.

The V call is TRBV6-5, the J call TRBJ2-7, with 9 bases fitting TRBD1. The CDR3 has 17 residues. Looked up from germline, CDR1 is MNHEY and CDR2 is SVGAGI. V shed 5 bases, J shed 3 bases, and the junction held 14 bases outside the gene matches. The CDR3 reads CASSETMGQGGLYEQYF. Written as DNA, the CDR3 is TGTGCCAGCAGTGAAACTATGGGACAGGGAGGGCTCTACGAGCAGTACTTC.

This clonotype turned up a few times. The rearrangement joins TRBV3-1 to TRBJ1-1, with no clear D. Deletions cut 0 bases from V and 1 base from J, with 6 bases between. CDR1 and CDR2 (germline): LGHDT, YNNKEL (reference sequence). The CDR3 consists of 14 residues. The CDR3 sequence: CASSQDLPNTEAFF. DNA of the CDR3: TGTGCCAGCAGCCAAGATCTCCCGAACACTGAAGCTTTCTTT.

The chain joins TRBV12-3 or TRBV12-4 to TRBJ1-3, with TRBD1 as a possible D gene (5 bases). Trimming pared 6 bases from V and 0 bases from J, leaving 12 bases between. This CDR3 contains 15 residues. As DNA, the CDR3 is TGTGCCAGCAGCGGGGGAGGAGGCTCTGGAAACACCATATATTTT. Translated, it gives CASSGGGGSGNTIYF.

The V call is TRBV19, the J call TRBJ1-5, with D possibly matching TRBD1 (5 bases). The CDR3 sequence is 13 residues long. The V and J ends lost 7 bases and 5 bases respectively, with 12 bases between them. The germline V gene encodes CDR1 LNHDA and CDR2 SQIVND (reference sequence). The CDR3 is CASTAAGHQPQHF. For the CDR3, the DNA is TGTGCCAGTACCGCCGCGGGGCATCAGCCCCAGCATTTT.

This clonotype was detected only a few times. This chain uses TRBV12-3 or TRBV12-4 with TRBJ1-1, with D possibly matching TRBD1 (5 bases). This CDR3 has 14 amino acids. V shed 7 bases and J shed 7 bases, with 19 bases lying between them. This CDR3 reads CASNSPPGANEAFF. In DNA form, the CDR3 reads TGTGCCAGCAACTCCCCCCCCGGGGCGAATGAAGCTTTCTTT.

This clonotype was observed a handful of times. The chain combines TRBV14 with TRBJ2-3; D remains unclear. Trimming took off 0 bases at V and 2 bases at J, with 24 bases between the two ends. Germline CDR1 is SGHDN and CDR2 is FVKESK. The CDR3 covers 20 residues. The chain's CDR3 is CASSQEPGKKRITFTDTQYF. CDR3 DNA sequence: TGTGCCAGCAGCCAAGAGCCTGGAAAGAAACGCATAACCTTCACAGATACGCAGTATTTT.

V gene TRBV21-1 combines with J gene TRBJ1-6; TRBD1, the table's D call, lacks a check against the DNA. TRBV21-1 is a known pseudogene. The CDR3 is made up of 14 amino acids. Here the CDR3 DNA reads TGTGCCAGCAGCAAAGGACAGATTAATTCACCCCTCCACTTT. Protein product: CASSKGQINSPLHF.

This clonotype was counted only a few times. The chain employs TRBV11-1 and TRBJ2-5, with D uncertain. The germline V gene encodes CDR1 SGHAT and CDR2 FQDESV (reference sequence). The CDR3 consists of 14 residues. Trimming cost V 4 bases and J 5 bases, with 14 bases left between them. The DNA for the CDR3 is TGTGCCAGCAGCTCCCAATCGTCCAGGGAGACCCAGTACTTC. This translates into CASSSQSSRETQYF.

This clonotype was counted between two and nine times. The chain recombines TRBV4-3 with TRBJ2-1; D unclear. V gave up 2 bases and J gave up 6 bases, with 17 bases separating them. The CDR3 totals 16 residues. Germline V gene data show CDR1 as LGHNA and CDR2 as YSLEER. CDR3 DNA: TGCGCCAGCAGCCAAAGGGTGGTGGGGTACAGCAATGAGCAGTTCTTC. It is translated as CASSQRVVGYSNEQFF.

In its sample, this clonotype was seen a few times. J is TRBJ2-1 and V is TRBV2; D call uncertain. With 11 bases removed from V and 6 bases from J, the gap between germline ends came to 17 bases. From germline, CDR1 is SNHLY and CDR2 FYNNEI. The CDR3 is made up of 13 amino acids. DNA of the CDR3: TGTGCCGGAAAGACCTCTCATGTCAATGAGCAGTTCTTC. The encoded protein is CAGKTSHVNEQFF.

This chain links TRBV15 with TRBJ2-7, with 9 bases that match TRBD1. CDR3 length: 15 amino acids. After removal of 3 bases from V and 6 bases from J, the junction contained 9 bases not matched to a gene. Per the germline V gene, CDR1 is LNHNV and CDR2 is YYDKDF (reference sequence). As DNA, the CDR3 is TGTGCCACCAGCAGGGCCGGGACAGGGTCTCTCGAGCAGTACTTC. It yields the protein CATSRAGTGSLEQYF.